The 11 T cell receptor beta chains below all came from one sample that was sequenced in a study of Ad26.COV2.S vaccination and SARS-CoV-2 variants. The protocol was immunoSEQ multiplex PCR, while the TCRdb copy is restricted to in-frame clones and leaves out a portion. The repertoire holds more than 300,000 clones, with 70% to 90% as singletons. The treatment: over 15 received Ad26.COV2.S at low or high dose, single or two shots; 5 received placebo; per-sample allocation not given. Day 63 following the first vaccine or placebo injection was when the samples were taken. The sequenced sample was peripheral blood, obtained in a trial of Ad26.COV2.S vaccine versus placebo. These receptors were obtained from a person between 18 and 59 years old who received the Ad26.COV2.S COVID-19 vaccine or a placebo.

The V and J genes are TRBV11-2 and TRBJ2-3, with a possible D match to TRBD2 (8 bases). Germline V lookup: CDR1 SGHAT, CDR2 FQNNGV. This CDR3 has 15 amino acids. The V end lost 4 bases, the J end lost 5 bases, and 16 bases lay between the germline ends. In nucleotides, the CDR3 is TGTGCCAGCAGCTCCGGACAGGCGGGGGGAGATACGCAGTATTTT. It is translated as CASSSGQAGGDTQYF.

The V gene is TRBV2, the J gene TRBJ2-6, with TRBD1 matching over 7 bases. Germline V gene lookup returns CDR1 SNHLY and CDR2 FYNNEI. The CDR3 extends over 17 amino acids. J was trimmed by 0 bases and V by 5 bases; bases with no gene match: 7. CDR3 in amino acids: CASSLRDSRSGANVLTF. The CDR3 nucleotides read TGTGCCAGCAGTCTCCGGGACAGTCGCTCTGGGGCCAACGTCCTGACTTTC. Full variable domain (rest looked up from reference TRBV2 and TRBJ2-6): EPEVTQTPSHQVTQMGQEVILRCVPISNHLYFYWYRQILGQKVEFLVSFYNNEISEKSEIFDDQFSVERPDGSNFTLKIRSTKLEDSAMYFCASSLRDSRSGANVLTFGAGSRLTVL.

The genes are TRBV28 and TRBJ1-1; D is possibly TRBD1 (5 bases). Germline V gene sequence: CDR1 MDHEN, CDR2 SYDVKM. This CDR3 is built from 14 residues. The V and J ends lost 3 bases and 5 bases respectively, with 13 bases between them. The CDR3 region has the DNA TGTGCCAGCAGTTTGGGTGGGAGGGGTACTGAAGCTTTCTTT. This codes for CASSLGGRGTEAFF.

This clone was recorded once. The V and J genes are TRBV19 and TRBJ1-1; D is unclear. Germline-derived CDR1 and CDR2 are LNHDA and SQIVND (reference sequence). This CDR3 is built from 14 residues. V was clipped by 7 bases and J by 6 bases, with 18 bases between them. CDR3: CASTLSWNWAEAFF. The CDR3 DNA sequence: TGTGCCAGTACCCTGAGCTGGAATTGGGCTGAAGCTTTCTTT.

This sequence joins TRBV5-1 and TRBJ1-1, with a tentative D call TRBD1 (6 bases). In germline, CDR1 is SGHRS, CDR2 YFSETQ. The V end lost 3 bases, the J end lost 2 bases, and 11 bases lay between the germline ends. The CDR3 is made up of 14 amino acids. DNA of the CDR3: TGCGCCAGCAGCTCGGACAGTATTAACACTGAAGCTTTCTTT. It yields the protein CASSSDSINTEAFF. The full variable domain, completed using reference TRBV5-1 and TRBJ1-1, is KAGVTQTPRYLIKTRGQQVTLSCSPISGHRSVSWYQQTPGQGLQFLFEYFSETQRNKGNFPGRFSGRQFSNSRSEMNVSTLELGDSALYLCASSSDSINTEAFFGQGTRLTVV.

V usage is TRBV5-6 and J usage is TRBJ1-6, with D hard to call. V lost 0 bases and J 12 bases, leaving 10 bases between the germline ends. Germline V gene lookup returns CDR1 SGHDT and CDR2 YYEEEE. The CDR3 has 13 residues. The CDR3 loop is CASSLAVGQPLHF. The CDR3 region has the DNA TGTGCCAGCAGCTTGGCAGTCGGGCAACCCCTCCACTTT.

The rearrangement uses TRBV7-2 and TRBJ2-3, with D possibly matching TRBD1 (6 bases). This CDR3 spans 16 amino acids. CDR1 and CDR2 from the germline V gene are SGHTA and FQGNSA. V was trimmed by 2 bases and J by 3 bases, leaving 15 bases between them. The CDR3 DNA is TGTGCCAGCAGCTTAAGGGTAGACAGGTCGACAGATACGCAGTATTTT. It translates to CASSLRVDRSTDTQYF.

This chain connects TRBV2 to TRBJ1-2; 12 nucleotides align to TRBD1. The CDR3 contains 16 residues. The germline CDR1 and CDR2 sequences are SNHLY and FYNNEI. V lost 6 bases and J lost 3; bases outside the gene matches: 8. CDR3 region: CASSGTGGAFYYGYTF. The CDR3 DNA reads as TGTGCCAGCAGCGGGACAGGGGGCGCGTTTTACTATGGCTACACCTTC.

The rearrangement uses TRBV6-5 and TRBJ2-5; tentatively, D is TRBD2 (5 bases). Germline values: CDR1 MNHEY, CDR2 SVGAGI. The CDR3 loop spans 12 amino acids. Trimming shortened V by 6 bases and J by 4 bases, and 9 bases separated the two germline ends. This CDR3 is CASRKAGETQYF. The CDR3 coding sequence is TGTGCCAGCAGAAAGGCGGGAGAGACCCAGTACTTC.

The chain recombines TRBV27 with TRBJ1-1, with D maybe TRBD1 (5 bases). Germline V gene lookup returns CDR1 MNHEY and CDR2 SMNVEV (reference sequence). Trimming left V 5 bases short and J 1 base short, with 11 bases between. This CDR3 is built from 14 residues. The CDR3 bases are TGTGCCAGCAGTCCCCAGGGATCGAACACTGAAGCTTTCTTT. Translation gives CASSPQGSNTEAFF.

The genes are TRBV9 and TRBJ2-5, with D perhaps assigned TRBD1 or TRBD2 (5 bases each). The CDR3 runs 15 residues. Trimming removed 0 bases at V and 2 bases at J, with 11 bases between. Germline V gene data show CDR1 as SGDLS and CDR2 as YYNGEE. The CDR3 DNA reads as TGTGCCAGCAGCGTAGATGAGGGGCAGCAAGAGACCCAGTACTTC. This codes for CASSVDEGQQETQYF.